Listed here are 3 T cell receptor beta chains from one sample, sequenced in a study of blood T cell repertoires in COVID-19. Repertoires were generated with immunoSEQ multiplex PCR, while TCRdb's copy carries only in-frame clones and drops some. The sample has approximately 240,000 clones; 87% are singletons. Sequencing was done on a sample of peripheral blood. Every receptor here comes from a woman in her late teens or twenties who had recovered from COVID-19.

V and J are TRBV10-1 and TRBJ2-1; 8 nucleotides agree with TRBD2. V lost 11 bases and J lost 6; bases outside the gene matches: 9. Germline CDR1 reads WNHNN; CDR2 reads SYGVQD (reference sequence). This CDR3 is built from 13 residues. CDR3: CAGTGTSPNEQFF. In nucleotides, the CDR3 is TGCGCCGGGACCGGGACTAGTCCCAATGAGCAGTTCTTC.

Only one count was recorded for this clone. The chain's CDR3 is CASSGGAGAYNEQFF. Here the CDR3 DNA reads TGTGCCAGCAGTGGGGGGGCGGGAGCCTACAATGAGCAGTTCTTC. The V and J genes are TRBV6-2 or TRBV6-3 and TRBJ2-1, with D maybe TRBD2 (7 bases). Germline loops: CDR1 MNHEY, CDR2 SVGEGT. The CDR3 consists of 15 residues. Trimming stripped 5 bases from V and 2 bases from J, with 13 bases between.

This rearrangement joins TRBV9 to TRBJ2-5; 8 bases are a match to TRBD2. The CDR3 is made up of 14 amino acids. Germline CDR1 reads SGDLS; CDR2 reads YYNGEE. V was pared by 1 base and J by 5 bases, with 4 bases of the junction left unmatched. CDR3 loop: CASSVSGSGETQYF. For the CDR3, the DNA is TGTGCCAGCAGCGTAAGCGGGAGTGGGGAGACCCAGTACTTC.